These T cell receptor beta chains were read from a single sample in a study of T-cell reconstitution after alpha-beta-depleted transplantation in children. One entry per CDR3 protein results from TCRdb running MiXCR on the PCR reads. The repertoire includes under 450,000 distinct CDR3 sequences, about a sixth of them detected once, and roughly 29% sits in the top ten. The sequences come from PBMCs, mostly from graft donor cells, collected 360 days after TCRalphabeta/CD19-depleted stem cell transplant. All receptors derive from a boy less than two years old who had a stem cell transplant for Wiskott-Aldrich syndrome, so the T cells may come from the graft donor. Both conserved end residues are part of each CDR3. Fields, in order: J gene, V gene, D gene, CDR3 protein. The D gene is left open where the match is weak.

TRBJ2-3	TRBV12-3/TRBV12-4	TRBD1	CASSLGQGRPDTQYF
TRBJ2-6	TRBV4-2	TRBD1	CASSQENRGTGANVLTF
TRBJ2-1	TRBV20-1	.	CSGGRPWGYEQFF
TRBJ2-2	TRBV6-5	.	CASSYFGLPGTGELFF
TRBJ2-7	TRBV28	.	CASSHRYPSSYEQYF
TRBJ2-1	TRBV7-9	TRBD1	CASSLTGSLSYNEQFF
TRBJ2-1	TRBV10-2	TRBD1	CASISTGNYNEQFF
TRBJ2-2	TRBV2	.	CASSEKSHTGELFF
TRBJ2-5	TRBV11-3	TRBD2	CASSLRSETSGQETQYF
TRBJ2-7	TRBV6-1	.	CASSEAGTPVYEQYF
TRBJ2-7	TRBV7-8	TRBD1	CASSARRDSAYEQYF
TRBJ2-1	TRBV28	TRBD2	CASSFRTSYLYNEQFF